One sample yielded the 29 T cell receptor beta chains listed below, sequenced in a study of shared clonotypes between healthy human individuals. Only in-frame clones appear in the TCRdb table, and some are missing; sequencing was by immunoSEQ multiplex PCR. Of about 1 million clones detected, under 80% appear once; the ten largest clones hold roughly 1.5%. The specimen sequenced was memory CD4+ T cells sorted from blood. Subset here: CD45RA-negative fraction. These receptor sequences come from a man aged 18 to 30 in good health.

The CDR3: CASSLGSGGVSEQFF. The CDR3 DNA sequence: TGTGCCAGCAGCTTGGGATCGGGGGGGGTAAGCGAGCAGTTCTTC. V and J are TRBV5-4 and TRBJ2-1; the match to TRBD2 covers 8 bases. V shed 0 bases, J shed 10 bases, and the junction held 9 bases outside the gene matches. The V gene's germline CDR1 is SGHNT and CDR2 YYREEE (reference sequence). CDR3 length equals 15 residues.

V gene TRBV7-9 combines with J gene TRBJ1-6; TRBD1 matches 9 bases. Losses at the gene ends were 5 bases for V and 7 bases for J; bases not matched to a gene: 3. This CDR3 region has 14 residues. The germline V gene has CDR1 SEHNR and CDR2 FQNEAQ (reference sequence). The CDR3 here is CASSPGQGNSPLHF. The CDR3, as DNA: TGTGCCAGCAGCCCCGGACAGGGGAATTCACCCCTCCACTTT. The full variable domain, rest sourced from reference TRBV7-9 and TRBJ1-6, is DTGVSQNPRHKITKRGQNVTFRCDPISEHNRLYWYRQTLGQGPEFLTYFQNEAQLEKSRLLSDRFSAERPKGSFSTLEIQRTEQGDSAMYLCASSPGQGNSPLHFGNGTRLTVT.

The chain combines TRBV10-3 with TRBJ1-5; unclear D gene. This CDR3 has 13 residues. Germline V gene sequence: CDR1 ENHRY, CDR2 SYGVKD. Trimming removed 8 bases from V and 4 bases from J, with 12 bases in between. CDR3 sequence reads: CAIGQVENQPQHF. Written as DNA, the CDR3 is TGTGCCATCGGCCAGGTGGAAAATCAGCCCCAGCATTTT.

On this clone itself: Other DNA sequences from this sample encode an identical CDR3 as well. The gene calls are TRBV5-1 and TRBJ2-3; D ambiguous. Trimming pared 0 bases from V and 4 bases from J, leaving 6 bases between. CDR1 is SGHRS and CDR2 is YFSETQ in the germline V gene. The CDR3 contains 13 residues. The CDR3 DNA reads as TGCGCCAGCAGCTTGGATAGGCCAGATACGCAGTATTTT. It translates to CASSLDRPDTQYF. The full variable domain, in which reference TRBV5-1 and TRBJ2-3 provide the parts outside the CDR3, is KAGVTQTPRYLIKTRGQQVTLSCSPISGHRSVSWYQQTPGQGLQFLFEYFSETQRNKGNFPGRFSGRQFSNSRSEMNVSTLELGDSALYLCASSLDRPDTQYFGPGTRLTVL.

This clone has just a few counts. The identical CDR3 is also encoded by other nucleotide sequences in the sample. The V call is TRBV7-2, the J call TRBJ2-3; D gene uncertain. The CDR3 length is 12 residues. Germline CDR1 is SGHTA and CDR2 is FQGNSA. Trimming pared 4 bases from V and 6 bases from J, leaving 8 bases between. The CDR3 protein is CASSSLTDTQYF. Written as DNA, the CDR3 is TGTGCCAGCAGCTCTCTAACTGATACGCAGTATTTT.

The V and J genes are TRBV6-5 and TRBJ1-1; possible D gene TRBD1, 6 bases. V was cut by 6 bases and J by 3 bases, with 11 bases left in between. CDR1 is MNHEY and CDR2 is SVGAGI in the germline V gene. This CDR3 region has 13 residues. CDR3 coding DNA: TGTGCCAGCAGATCGAGGGGGGACACTGAAGCTTTCTTT. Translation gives CASRSRGDTEAFF.

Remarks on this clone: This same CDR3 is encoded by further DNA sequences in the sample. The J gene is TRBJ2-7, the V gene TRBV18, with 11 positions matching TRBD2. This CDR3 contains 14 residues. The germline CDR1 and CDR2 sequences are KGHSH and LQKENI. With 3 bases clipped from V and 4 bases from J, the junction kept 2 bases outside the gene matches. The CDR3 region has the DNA TGTGCCAGCTCACCGACTAGCGGGGTTTACGAGCAGTACTTC. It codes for CASSPTSGVYEQYF.

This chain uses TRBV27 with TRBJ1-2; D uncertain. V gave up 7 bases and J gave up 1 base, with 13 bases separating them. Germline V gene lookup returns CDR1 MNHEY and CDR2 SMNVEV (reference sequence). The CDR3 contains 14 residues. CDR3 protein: CASTRAGFNYGYTF. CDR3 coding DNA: TGTGCCAGCACCCGGGCAGGTTTTAACTATGGCTACACCTTC.

As DNA, the CDR3 is TGCGCCAGCAGCGGGGGACAGGGATACTACGAGCAGTACTTC. It codes for CASSGGQGYYEQYF. The chain links TRBV5-1 to TRBJ2-7; 9 bases are a match to TRBD1. CDR3 length: 14 amino acids. Trimming removed 4 bases from V and 3 bases from J; junction bases left unmatched: 5. Germline values: CDR1 SGHRS, CDR2 YFSETQ.

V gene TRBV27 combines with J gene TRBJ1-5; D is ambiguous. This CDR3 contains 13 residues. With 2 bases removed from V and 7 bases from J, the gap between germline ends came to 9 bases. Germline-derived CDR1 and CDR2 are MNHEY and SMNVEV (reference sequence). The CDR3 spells CASSLEPGQPQHF. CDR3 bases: TGTGCCAGCAGTTTAGAACCCGGCCAGCCCCAGCATTTT.

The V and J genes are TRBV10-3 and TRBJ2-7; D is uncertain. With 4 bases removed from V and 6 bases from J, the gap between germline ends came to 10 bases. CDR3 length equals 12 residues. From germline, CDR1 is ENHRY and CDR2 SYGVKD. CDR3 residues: CAISVMSSEQYF. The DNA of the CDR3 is TGTGCCATCAGTGTTATGTCATCCGAGCAGTACTTC.

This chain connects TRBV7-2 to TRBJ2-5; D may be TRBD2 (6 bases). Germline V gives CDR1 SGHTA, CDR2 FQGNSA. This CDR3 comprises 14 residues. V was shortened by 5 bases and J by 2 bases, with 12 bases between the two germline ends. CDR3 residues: CASSVGGAQETQYF. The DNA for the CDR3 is TGTGCCAGCAGCGTAGGCGGGGCACAAGAGACCCAGTACTTC.

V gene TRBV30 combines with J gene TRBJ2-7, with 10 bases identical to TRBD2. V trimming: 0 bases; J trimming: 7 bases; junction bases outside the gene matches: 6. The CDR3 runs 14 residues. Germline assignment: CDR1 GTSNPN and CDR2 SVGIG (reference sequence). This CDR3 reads CAWSVAGGPWEQYF. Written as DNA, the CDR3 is TGTGCCTGGAGTGTAGCGGGAGGGCCTTGGGAGCAGTACTTC.

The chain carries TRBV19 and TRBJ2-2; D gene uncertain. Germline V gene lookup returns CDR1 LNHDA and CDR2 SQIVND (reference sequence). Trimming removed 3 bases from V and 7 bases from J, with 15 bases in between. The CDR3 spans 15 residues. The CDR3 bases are TGTGCCAGTAGTATGGGCCCCCCCGGTGGCGGGGAGCTGTTTTTT. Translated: CASSMGPPGGGELFF.

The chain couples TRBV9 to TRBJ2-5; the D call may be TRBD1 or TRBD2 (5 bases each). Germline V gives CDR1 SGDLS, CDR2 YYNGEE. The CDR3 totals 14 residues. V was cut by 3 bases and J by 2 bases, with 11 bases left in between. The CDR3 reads CASSAHGAQETQYF. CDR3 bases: TGTGCCAGCAGCGCTCACGGGGCACAAGAGACCCAGTACTTC.

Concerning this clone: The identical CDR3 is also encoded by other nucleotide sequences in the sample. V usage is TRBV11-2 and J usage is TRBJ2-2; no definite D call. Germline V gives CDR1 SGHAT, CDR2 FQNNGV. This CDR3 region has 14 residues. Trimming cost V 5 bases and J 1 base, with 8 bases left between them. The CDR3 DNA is TGTGCCAGCAGCCCCCAGCAGAACACCGGGGAGCTGTTTTTT. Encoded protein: CASSPQQNTGELFF.

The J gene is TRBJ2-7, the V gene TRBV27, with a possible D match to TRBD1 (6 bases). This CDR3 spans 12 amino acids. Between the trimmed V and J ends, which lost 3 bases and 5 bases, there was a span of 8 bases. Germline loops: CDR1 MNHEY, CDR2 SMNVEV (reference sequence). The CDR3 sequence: CASSFTGNEQYF. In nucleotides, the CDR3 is TGTGCCAGCAGTTTCACAGGGAACGAGCAGTACTTC.

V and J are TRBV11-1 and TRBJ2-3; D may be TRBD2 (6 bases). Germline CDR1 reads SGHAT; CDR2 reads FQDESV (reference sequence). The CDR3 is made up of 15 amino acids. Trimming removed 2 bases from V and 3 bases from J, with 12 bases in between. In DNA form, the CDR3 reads TGTGCCAGCAGCTTACAGGGTGGAGGGACAGATACGCAGTATTTT. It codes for CASSLQGGGTDTQYF.

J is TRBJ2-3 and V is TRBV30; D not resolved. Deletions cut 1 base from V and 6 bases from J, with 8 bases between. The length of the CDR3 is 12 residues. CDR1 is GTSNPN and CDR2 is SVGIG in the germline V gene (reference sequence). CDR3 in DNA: TGTGCCTGGAGTGCCAAGGGTGATACGCAGTATTTT. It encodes CAWSAKGDTQYF.

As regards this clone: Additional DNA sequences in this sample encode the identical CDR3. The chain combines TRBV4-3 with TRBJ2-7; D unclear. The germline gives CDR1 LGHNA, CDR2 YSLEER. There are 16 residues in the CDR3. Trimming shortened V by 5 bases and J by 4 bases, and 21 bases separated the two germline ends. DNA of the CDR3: TGCGCCAGCAGCTTAGGCCTGCAGCTCTATCCGTACGAGCAGTACTTC. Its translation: CASSLGLQLYPYEQYF.

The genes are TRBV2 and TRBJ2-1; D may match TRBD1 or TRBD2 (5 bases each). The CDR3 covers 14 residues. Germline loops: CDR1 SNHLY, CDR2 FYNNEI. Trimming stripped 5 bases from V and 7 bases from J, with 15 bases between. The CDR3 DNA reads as TGTGCCAGCAGTCGCAGGGAGTTTGGGAATGAGCAGTTCTTC. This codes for CASSRREFGNEQFF.

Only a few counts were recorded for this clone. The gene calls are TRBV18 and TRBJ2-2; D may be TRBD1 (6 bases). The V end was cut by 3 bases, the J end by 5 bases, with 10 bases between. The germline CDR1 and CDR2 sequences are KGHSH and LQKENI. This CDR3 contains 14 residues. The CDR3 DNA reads TGTGCCAGCTCACCGAACAGGGCGACCGGGGAGCTGTTTTTT. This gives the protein CASSPNRATGELFF.

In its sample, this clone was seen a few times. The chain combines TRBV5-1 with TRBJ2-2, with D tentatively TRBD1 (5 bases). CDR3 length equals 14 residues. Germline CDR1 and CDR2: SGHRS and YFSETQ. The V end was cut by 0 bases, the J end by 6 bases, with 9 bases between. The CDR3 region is CASSLGQQPGELFF. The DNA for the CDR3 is TGCGCCAGCAGCTTGGGACAGCAGCCCGGGGAGCTGTTTTTT.

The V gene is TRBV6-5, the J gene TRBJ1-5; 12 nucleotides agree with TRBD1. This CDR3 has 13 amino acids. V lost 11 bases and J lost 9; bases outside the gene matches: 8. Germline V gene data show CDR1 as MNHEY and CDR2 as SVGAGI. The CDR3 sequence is CAASRDRGRPQHF. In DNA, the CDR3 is TGTGCCGCTAGCCGGGACAGGGGGCGGCCCCAGCATTTT.

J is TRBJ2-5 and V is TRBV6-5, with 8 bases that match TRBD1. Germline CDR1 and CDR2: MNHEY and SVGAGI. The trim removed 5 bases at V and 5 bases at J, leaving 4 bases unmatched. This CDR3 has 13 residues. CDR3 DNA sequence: TGTGCCAGCAGTGAGCGACAGGGGGAGACCCAGTACTTC. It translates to CASSERQGETQYF.

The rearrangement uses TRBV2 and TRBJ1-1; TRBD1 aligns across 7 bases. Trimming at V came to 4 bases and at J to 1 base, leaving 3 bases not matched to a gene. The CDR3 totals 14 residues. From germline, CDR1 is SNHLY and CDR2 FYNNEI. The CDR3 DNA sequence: TGTGCCAGCAGTGTAGACAGGGCGAACACTGAAGCTTTCTTT. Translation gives CASSVDRANTEAFF. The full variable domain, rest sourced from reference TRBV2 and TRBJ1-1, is EPEVTQTPSHQVTQMGQEVILRCVPISNHLYFYWYRQILGQKVEFLVSFYNNEISEKSEIFDDQFSVERPDGSNFTLKIRSTKLEDSAMYFCASSVDRANTEAFFGQGTRLTVV.

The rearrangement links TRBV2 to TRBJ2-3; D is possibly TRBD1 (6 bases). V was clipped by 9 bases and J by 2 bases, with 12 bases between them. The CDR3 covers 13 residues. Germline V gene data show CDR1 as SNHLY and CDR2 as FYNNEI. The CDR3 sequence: CASLQGNTDTQYF. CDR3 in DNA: TGTGCCAGTCTACAGGGAAACACAGATACGCAGTATTTT.

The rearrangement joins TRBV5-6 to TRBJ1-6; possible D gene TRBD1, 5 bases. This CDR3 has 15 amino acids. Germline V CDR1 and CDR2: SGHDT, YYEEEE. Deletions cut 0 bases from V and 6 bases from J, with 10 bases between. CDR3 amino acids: CASSLEQGSNSPLHF. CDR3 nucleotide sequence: TGTGCCAGCAGCTTGGAGCAGGGTTCTAATTCACCCCTCCACTTT.

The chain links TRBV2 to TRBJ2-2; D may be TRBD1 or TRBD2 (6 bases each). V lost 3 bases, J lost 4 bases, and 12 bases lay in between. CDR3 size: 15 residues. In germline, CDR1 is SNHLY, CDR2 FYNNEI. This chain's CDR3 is CASSDRGPGTGELFF. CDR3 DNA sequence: TGTGCCAGCAGTGATCGGGGGCCGGGCACCGGGGAGCTGTTTTTT. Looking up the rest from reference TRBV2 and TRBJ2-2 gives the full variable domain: EPEVTQTPSHQVTQMGQEVILRCVPISNHLYFYWYRQILGQKVEFLVSFYNNEISEKSEIFDDQFSVERPDGSNFTLKIRSTKLEDSAMYFCASSDRGPGTGELFFGEGSRLTVL.